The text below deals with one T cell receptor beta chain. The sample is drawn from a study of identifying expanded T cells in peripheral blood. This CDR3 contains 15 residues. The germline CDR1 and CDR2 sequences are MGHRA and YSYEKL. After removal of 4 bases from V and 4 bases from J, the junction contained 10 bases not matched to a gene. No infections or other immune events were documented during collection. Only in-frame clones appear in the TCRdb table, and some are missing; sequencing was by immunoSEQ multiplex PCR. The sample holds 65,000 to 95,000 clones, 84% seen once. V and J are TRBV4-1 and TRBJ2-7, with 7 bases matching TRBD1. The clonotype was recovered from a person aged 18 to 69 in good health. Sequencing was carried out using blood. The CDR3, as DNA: TGCGCCAGCAGCCTTCGCCGAGACAGGGCTTACGAGCAGTACTTC. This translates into CASSLRRDRAYEQYF.